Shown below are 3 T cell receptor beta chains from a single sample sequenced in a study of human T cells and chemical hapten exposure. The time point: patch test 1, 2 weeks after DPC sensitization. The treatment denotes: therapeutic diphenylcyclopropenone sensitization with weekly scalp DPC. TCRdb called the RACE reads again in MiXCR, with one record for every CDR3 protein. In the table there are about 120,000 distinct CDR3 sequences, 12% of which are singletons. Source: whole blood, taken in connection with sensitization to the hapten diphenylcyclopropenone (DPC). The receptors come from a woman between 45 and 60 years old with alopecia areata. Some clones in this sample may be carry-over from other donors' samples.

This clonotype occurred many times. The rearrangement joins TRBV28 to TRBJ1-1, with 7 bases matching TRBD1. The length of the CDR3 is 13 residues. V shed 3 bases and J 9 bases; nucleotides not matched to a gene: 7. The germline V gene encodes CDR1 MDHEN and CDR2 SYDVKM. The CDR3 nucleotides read TGTGCCAGCAGTTTGGGACAGACAATGAAAGCTTTCTTT. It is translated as CASSLGQTMKAFF.

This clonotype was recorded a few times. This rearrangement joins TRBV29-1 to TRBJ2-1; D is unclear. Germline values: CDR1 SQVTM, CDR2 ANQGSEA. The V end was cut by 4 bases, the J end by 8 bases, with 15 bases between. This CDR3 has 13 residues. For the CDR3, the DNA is TGCAGCGTTGGGAAGGCGTCGAGGCATGAGCAGTTCTTC. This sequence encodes CSVGKASRHEQFF.

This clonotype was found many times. The CDR3 is CASSSPPRFPHF. The CDR3 DNA reads as TGTGCCAGCAGTTCGCCCCCCAGGTTCCCCCACTTT. This rearrangement joins TRBV28 to TRBJ1-6; unclear D gene. Germline CDR1 and CDR2: MDHEN and SYDVKM. Trimming took 4 bases from V and 18 from J, leaving 16 bases between them. This CDR3 has 12 residues.